The 22 T cell receptor beta chains in this list originate from one sample, sequenced in a study of PD-L1 blockade in urothelial cancer. Clones were sequenced by immunoSEQ multiplex PCR, and TCRdb holds only the in-frame ones, with some missing. The sample lists about 50,000 clones, around 84% seen once, with more than 3% in the top ten. Stated time point: pretreatment peripheral blood. This specimen consisted of PBMCs, obtained around atezolizumab (anti-PD-L1) treatment. The receptor set was obtained from a man between 65 and 85 years old with urothelial cancer.

The rearrangement links TRBV19 to TRBJ1-2; possibly TRBD1 for D (5 bases). From germline, CDR1 is LNHDA and CDR2 SQIVND (reference sequence). This CDR3 contains 15 residues. Trimming shortened V by 2 bases and J by 1 base, and 11 bases separated the two germline ends. The CDR3 region is CASSIQGQLNYGYTF. The CDR3 nucleotides read TGTGCCAGTAGTATACAGGGCCAACTTAACTATGGCTACACCTTC.

The J gene is TRBJ1-1, the V gene TRBV6-5; D unclear. The V end lost 3 bases, the J end lost 8 bases, and 7 bases lay between the germline ends. CDR3 length equals 11 residues. Germline V gives CDR1 MNHEY, CDR2 SVGAGI. CDR3 loop: CASSYRGEAFF. In nucleotides, the CDR3 is TGTGCCAGCAGTTATCGGGGAGAAGCTTTCTTT.

The chain employs TRBV6-1 and TRBJ2-7; 9 bases fit TRBD2. This CDR3 contains 15 residues. The V gene end was trimmed by 6 bases and the J gene end by 2 bases; junction bases not matched to a gene: 8. Germline V gives CDR1 MNHNS, CDR2 SASEGT. This CDR3 reads CASRESGRTPYEQYF. The CDR3 DNA reads TGTGCCAGCAGGGAGAGCGGGAGGACCCCCTACGAGCAGTACTTC.

The chain is built from TRBV2 and TRBJ2-2; no clear D. The CDR3 has 13 amino acids. V shed 4 bases and J shed 1 base, with 4 bases lying between them. CDR1 SNHLY and CDR2 FYNNEI come from the germline V gene. The CDR3 protein is CASSAVNTGELFF. CDR3 bases: TGTGCCAGCAGTGCGGTGAACACCGGGGAGCTGTTTTTT.

V usage is TRBV7-2 and J usage is TRBJ1-4, with 8 bases fitting TRBD1. CDR1 and CDR2 (germline): SGHTA, FQGNSA. The CDR3 loop spans 15 amino acids. V gave up 4 bases and J gave up 8 bases; unmatched junction bases: 9. The CDR3 loop is CASSSQPGQGEKLFF. The CDR3 DNA follows: TGTGCCAGCAGCTCCCAACCCGGACAGGGAGAAAAACTGTTTTTT.

The chain couples TRBV28 to TRBJ2-1, with D tentatively TRBD2 (5 bases). This CDR3 contains 15 residues. Trimming left V 2 bases short and J 5 bases short, with 13 bases between. Germline V gene lookup returns CDR1 MDHEN and CDR2 SYDVKM. The CDR3 nucleotides are TGTGCCAGCAGTTTAGGTCGAACCGGGGACAATGAGCAGTTCTTC. Residues: CASSLGRTGDNEQFF.

As DNA, the CDR3 is TGTGCCAGCACCCAAAACAGGGTGGCCGGGGAGCTGTTTTTT. As protein: CASTQNRVAGELFF. V gene TRBV7-6 combines with J gene TRBJ2-2; weak D call: TRBD1 (6 bases). V was trimmed by 7 bases and J by 6 bases, leaving 15 bases between them. The CDR3 has 14 amino acids. Germline V gene data show CDR1 as SGHVS and CDR2 as FNYEAQ.

This clone counts as medium-sized (0.01 to 0.1%). This chain uses TRBV11-2 with TRBJ2-3; weak D call: TRBD2 (7 bases). From germline, CDR1 is SGHAT and CDR2 FQNNGV. V lost 1 base and J lost 5, with 13 bases in between. The CDR3 spans 15 residues. The CDR3 here is CASSLVRGAGDTQYF. DNA for the CDR3: TGTGCCAGCAGCTTAGTTCGGGGGGCGGGAGATACGCAGTATTTT. Looking up the rest from reference TRBV11-2 and TRBJ2-3 gives the full variable domain: EAGVAQSPRYKIIEKRQSVAFWCNPISGHATLYWYQQILGQGPKLLIQFQNNGVVDDSQLPKDRFSAERLKGVDSTLKIQPAKLEDSAVYLCASSLVRGAGDTQYFGPGTRLTVL.

The rearrangement uses TRBV7-3 and TRBJ2-3, with TRBD2 matching 9 bases. The germline gives CDR1 SGHTA, CDR2 FQGTGA. The CDR3 extends over 15 amino acids. V gave up 5 bases and J gave up 5 bases; unmatched junction bases: 8. CDR3 amino acids: CASSPMGRGGDTQYF. CDR3 bases: TGTGCCAGCAGCCCCATGGGGCGGGGGGGAGATACGCAGTATTTT.

This clone was seen only a few times. The chain is built from TRBV7-3 and TRBJ2-3, with a weak D call TRBD2 (6 bases). V lost 4 bases to trimming and J lost 9 bases, with 17 bases between them. Germline values: CDR1 SGHTA, CDR2 FQGTGA. The CDR3 runs 14 residues. For the CDR3, the DNA is TGTGCCAGCAGCTCAGCGGGCGAGGCAATGACGCAGTATTTT. This encodes CASSSAGEAMTQYF.

V is TRBV7-2 and J is TRBJ2-3; TRBD2 aligns across 7 bases. V dropped 5 bases and J dropped 7; count of bases not matched to a gene: 12. The CDR3 runs 15 residues. The V gene's germline CDR1 is SGHTA and CDR2 FQGNSA. CDR3 amino acids: CASSPRSAGANTQYF. The DNA of the CDR3 is TGTGCCAGCAGCCCCCGGTCCGCGGGAGCAAATACGCAGTATTTT.

The rearrangement links TRBV5-1 to TRBJ1-3, with 8 positions matching TRBD1. Per germline, CDR1 SGHRS and CDR2 YFSETQ. V was clipped by 0 bases and J by 4 bases; unmatched bases: 6. This CDR3 contains 16 residues. The CDR3 loop reads CASSLVQGASGNTIYF. CDR3 DNA sequence: TGCGCCAGCAGCTTGGTGCAGGGGGCGTCGGGAAACACCATATATTTT.

This clone has only a few counts. This chain connects TRBV2 to TRBJ1-2; D is unresolved. The germline gives CDR1 SNHLY, CDR2 FYNNEI. Between the trimmed V and J ends, which lost 5 bases and 1 base, there was a span of 8 bases. The CDR3 sequence is 13 residues long. The CDR3 DNA reads as TGTGCCAGCAGTCCTCAGAATAACTATGGCTACACCTTC. Protein sequence: CASSPQNNYGYTF.

The V call is TRBV25-1, the J call TRBJ1-5, with D possibly matching TRBD1 (5 bases). The germline V and J ends were trimmed by 2 bases and 6 bases, with 14 bases remaining between them. Germline-derived CDR1 and CDR2 are MGHDK and SYGVNS. The CDR3 consists of 15 residues. CDR3 sequence reads: CASSESGHQGQPQHF. The CDR3 bases are TGTGCCAGCAGTGAAAGCGGGCATCAGGGTCAGCCCCAGCATTTT.

The chain combines TRBV7-9 with TRBJ2-5; 10 nucleotides align to TRBD2. The CDR3 loop spans 16 amino acids. CDR1 is SEHNR and CDR2 is FQNEAQ in the germline V gene (reference sequence). The trim removed 1 base at V and 5 bases at J, leaving 7 bases unmatched. CDR3: CASSLGASGRRETQYF. The DNA of the CDR3 is TGTGCCAGCAGCTTAGGGGCTAGCGGGAGACGGGAGACCCAGTACTTC.

The chain links TRBV7-6 to TRBJ2-7, with D possibly being TRBD2 (5 bases). This CDR3 contains 15 residues. Germline CDR1 and CDR2: SGHVS and FNYEAQ. Trimming took off 0 bases at V and 0 bases at J, with 9 bases between the two ends. CDR3 sequence: CASSLATGSSYEQYF. CDR3 in DNA: TGTGCCAGCAGCTTAGCTACGGGAAGCTCCTACGAGCAGTACTTC. The full variable domain, in which reference TRBV7-6 and TRBJ2-7 provide the parts outside the CDR3, is GAGVSQSPRYKVTKRGQDVALRCDPISGHVSLYWYRQALGQGPEFLTYFNYEAQQDKSGLPNDRFSAERPEGSISTLTIQRTEQRDSAMYRCASSLATGSSYEQYFGPGTRLTVT.

This clone has ten or more counts. This chain joins TRBV5-6 and TRBJ2-3; 9 bases fit TRBD2. J gave up 2 bases and V 3 bases, and 4 bases lay outside the gene matches. Looked up from germline, CDR1 is SGHDT and CDR2 is YYEEEE. The CDR3 extends over 15 amino acids. The CDR3 region is CASSSLAGSTDTQYF. CDR3 nucleotides: TGTGCCAGCAGCTCCCTAGCGGGGTCCACAGATACGCAGTATTTT.

The chain links TRBV5-5 to TRBJ2-1; 8 bases are shared with TRBD2. CDR3 length equals 15 residues. With V trimmed by 1 base and J by 7 bases, 7 bases remained unmatched. Germline CDR1 is SGHKS and CDR2 is YYEKEE (reference sequence). The CDR3 reads CASSLSSGLGNEQFF. CDR3 nucleotides: TGTGCCAGCAGCTTGTCTAGCGGGCTGGGGAATGAGCAGTTCTTC.

The V gene is TRBV15, the J gene TRBJ1-1, with a weak D call TRBD1 (5 bases). Germline CDR1 and CDR2: LNHNV and YYDKDF (reference sequence). This CDR3 comprises 15 residues. Trimming cost V 0 bases and J 2 bases, with 10 bases left between them. Here the CDR3 reads CATSREGLPNTEAFF. DNA of the CDR3: TGTGCCACCAGCAGAGAGGGACTGCCAAACACTGAAGCTTTCTTT.

The chain carries TRBV28 and TRBJ2-1; 12 positions agree with TRBD2. This CDR3 region has 15 residues. Germline CDR1 is MDHEN and CDR2 is SYDVKM. V was clipped by 6 bases and J by 4 bases; unmatched bases: 4. The CDR3 region is CASRTGLAGYNEQFF. The DNA for the CDR3 is TGTGCCAGCAGAACCGGACTAGCGGGATACAATGAGCAGTTCTTC.

The chain combines TRBV11-3 with TRBJ2-1, with D perhaps matching TRBD2 (5 bases). Trimming shortened V by 0 bases and J by 5 bases, and 11 bases separated the two germline ends. This CDR3 comprises 15 residues. The germline CDR1 and CDR2 sequences are SGHNT and YENEEA. CDR3 in amino acids: CASSLDRGVHNEQFF. CDR3 in DNA: TGTGCCAGCAGCTTAGATCGGGGTGTTCACAATGAGCAGTTCTTC. Filled out from reference TRBV11-3 and TRBJ2-1, the complete variable domain reads EAGVVQSPRYKIIEKKQPVAFWCNPISGHNTLYWYLQNLGQGPELLIRYENEEAVDDSQLPKDRFSAERLKGVDSTLKIQPAELGDSAVYLCASSLDRGVHNEQFFGPGTRLTVL.

The rearrangement links TRBV9 to TRBJ1-1, with 8 bases fitting TRBD1. This CDR3 region has 15 residues. From germline, CDR1 is SGDLS and CDR2 YYNGEE. V lost 3 bases, J lost 4 bases, and 8 bases stayed unmatched. The CDR3: CASSGRQGLVTEAFF. The CDR3 DNA is TGTGCCAGCAGCGGAAGACAGGGGCTAGTCACTGAAGCTTTCTTT.